This TCR beta chain was retrieved from a study of T cell repertoires in aging, cancer and after chemotherapy. Study background: Donor ages fell into six groups from 30 or younger up to 70 or older. Glioblastoma patients receiving temozolomide-based therapy gave paired samples before and after chemotherapy.

Study-level findings and limits: Healthy donors lost TCR diversity with age mainly through richness, cancer patients through richness and evenness. Age-matched healthy donors had significantly more diverse, less clonal blood TCR repertoires than untreated cancer patients.

TCR beta rearrangements were amplified from peripheral blood genomic DNA. The germline CDR1 and CDR2 sequences are SGHTA and FQGNSA. The germline V and J ends were trimmed by 5 bases and 3 bases, with 10 bases remaining between them. The CDR3 sequence is 13 residues long. TRB rearrangements spanning V, D and J were amplified using mixed TRB-A/B primers. A single record per CDR3 protein comes from TCRdb applying MiXCR to the multiplex PCR reads. Of under 4,000 distinct CDR3 sequences in the sample, 20% to 25% were seen once. As concerns this clonotype: What it binds is unknown.

The J gene is TRBJ1-1, the V gene TRBV7-2; unclear D gene. The source material was blood. The clonotype was recovered from a human donor with a solid tumor. CDR3 sequence (DNA): TGTGCCAGCAGCCCTTGGAGGGACACTGAAGCTTTCTTT. Residues: CASSPWRDTEAFF.